This T cell receptor (beta chain) was documented in a study of cytomegalovirus exposure and HLA in healthy donors. Study-level results: Among immune exposure information, only CMV serostatus was available. Most TCR sequences showed up rarely, but some public TCRs showed up in many donors.

Primers included in the PCR were 60 Vbeta and 13 Jbeta primers. Source study methods: Later, an analysis found about 83 million unique TCR beta chains, and about 10 million of these were shared. Here immunoSEQ multiplex PCR was the method, and the copy in TCRdb shows in-frame clones only, minus some. The DNA gave D and trimming, while V, J and clone size come from that table. The table has approximately 190,000 clones, roughly 68% seen once. The CDR3 sequence is 15 residues long. V dropped 4 bases and J dropped 6; count of bases not matched to a gene: 7. Germline V lookup: CDR1 SGHDT, CDR2 YYEEEE. Regarding this clone: Its antigen remains unidentified.

V usage is TRBV5-6 and J usage is TRBJ1-1, with 12 bases identical to TRBD1. The sample comprised PBMCs. The TCR comes from a woman in her twenties or thirties in good health and CMV-seronegative. CDR3 coding DNA: TGTGCCAGCAGCCTCACCGGGACAGGGGGCCCTGAAGCTTTCTTT. It is translated as CASSLTGTGGPEAFF.